A single sample is the source of the 23 T cell receptor beta chains below, sequenced in a study of blood T cell repertoires in COVID-19 (dated by TCRdb to about 2020). Library construction relied on the immunoSEQ multiplex PCR assay. Sourced from immuneACCESS, this table was stored by TCRdb with only in-frame sequences that have V and J called. A share of the clones is absent; for the studies checked, an unresolved V gene accounts for under half, and the remainder has no known explanation. The sample records approximately 92,000 clones, over 80% of which are singletons. The ten largest clonotypes hold 3.4% of the sample. The sequenced material came from peripheral blood. These receptors were taken from a middle-aged man with acute or convalescent COVID-19.

This sequence joins TRBV4-3 and TRBJ2-1; 7 nucleotides match TRBD2. From germline, CDR1 is LGHNA and CDR2 YSLEER. V lost 3 bases to trimming and J lost 1 base; unmatched junction nucleotides: 6. This CDR3 comprises 16 residues. The CDR3 DNA reads TGCGCCAGCAGCCAGCCCCGGGGGGAGTCCTACAATGAGCAGTTCTTC. It specifies CASSQPRGESYNEQFF.

The gene calls are TRBV19 and TRBJ2-1, with 11 bases fitting TRBD2. Trimming at V came to 7 bases and at J to 6 bases, leaving 11 bases not matched to a gene. The CDR3 contains 16 residues. CDR1 is LNHDA and CDR2 is SQIVND in the germline V gene (reference sequence). CDR3 bases: TGTGCCAGTACCTATCAAGGACTAGCGGGCCGCAATGAGCAGTTCTTC. As protein: CASTYQGLAGRNEQFF.

This rearrangement joins TRBV11-2 to TRBJ2-3, with D perhaps TRBD1 (6 bases). The germline V and J ends were trimmed by 8 bases and 6 bases, with 18 bases remaining between them. Germline CDR1 is SGHAT and CDR2 is FQNNGV. The CDR3 consists of 14 residues. CDR3 residues: CASLRDNYLDTQYF. CDR3 DNA sequence: TGTGCCAGCCTCCGGGACAACTATTTGGATACGCAGTATTTT.

CDR3: CASSPRGWYLGTDTQYF. In DNA form, the CDR3 reads TGTGCCAGCAGTCCCCGGGGGTGGTACCTCGGAACAGATACGCAGTATTTT. The V call is TRBV27, the J call TRBJ2-3; a possible D gene is TRBD2 (6 bases). The V and J ends lost 5 bases and 3 bases respectively, with 21 bases between them. The CDR3 length is 17 residues. The germline V gene has CDR1 MNHEY and CDR2 SMNVEV (reference sequence).

This chain uses TRBV4-3 with TRBJ2-7; D unresolved. Germline loops: CDR1 LGHNA, CDR2 YSLEER. The CDR3 spans 14 residues. V gave up 0 bases and J gave up 1 base, with 7 bases separating them. DNA of the CDR3: TGCGCCAGCAGCCAAGAAGAAACTTCCTACGAGCAGTACTTC. Encoded protein: CASSQEETSYEQYF.

The chain joins TRBV5-4 to TRBJ2-3; TRBD2 aligns across 14 bases. J lost 4 bases, V lost 3 bases, and 4 bases had no gene match. Germline V gene sequence: CDR1 SGHNT, CDR2 YYREEE (reference sequence). The CDR3 is 16 amino acids. CDR3 nucleotide sequence: TGTGCCAGCAGCTCGAGACTAGCGGGAGGGCCAGATACGCAGTATTTT. Translation gives CASSSRLAGGPDTQYF.

The V gene is TRBV10-3, the J gene TRBJ2-1, with TRBD2 matching 13 bases. The V gene end was trimmed by 10 bases and the J gene end by 4 bases; junction bases not matched to a gene: 4. In germline, CDR1 is ENHRY, CDR2 SYGVKD. The CDR3 covers 14 residues. This CDR3 is CATQLAGGYNEQFF. Here the CDR3 DNA reads TGTGCCACCCAACTAGCGGGAGGGTACAATGAGCAGTTCTTC.

The CDR3 region is CSARVTYEQYF. The CDR3 nucleotides read TGCAGTGCTAGAGTTACCTACGAGCAGTACTTC. V is TRBV20-1 and J is TRBJ2-7; no clear D gene. This CDR3 contains 11 residues. V was cut by 1 base and J by 2 bases, with 3 bases left in between. CDR1 is DFQATT and CDR2 is SNEGSKA in the germline V gene (reference sequence).

This chain uses TRBV5-1 with TRBJ2-7; 8 bases agree with TRBD1. This CDR3 is 14 amino acids long. Germline assignment: CDR1 SGHRS and CDR2 YFSETQ. Germline trimming cut 0 bases from V and 7 bases from J; bases unmatched to any gene: 6. The CDR3 sequence is CASSLGQGIGEQYF. CDR3 coding DNA: TGCGCCAGCAGCTTGGGACAGGGGATCGGGGAGCAGTACTTC.

This chain connects TRBV7-3 to TRBJ1-1; the D is unclear. Trimming stripped 1 base from V and 3 bases from J, with 6 bases between. Germline CDR1 and CDR2: SGHTA and FQGTGA. This CDR3 is built from 13 residues. CDR3 bases: TGTGCCAGCAGCTTAATAAGCCACACTGAAGCTTTCTTT. Translation: CASSLISHTEAFF.

Only one count was recorded for this clone. The chain links TRBV19 to TRBJ2-1, with 9 nucleotides matching TRBD2. CDR1 and CDR2 from the germline V gene are LNHDA and SQIVND (reference sequence). The V segment lost 5 bases and the J segment 5 bases; nucleotides outside the gene matches: 7. The CDR3 spans 15 residues. This CDR3 is CASSHIAGVNNEQFF. DNA for the CDR3: TGTGCCAGTAGTCACATAGCGGGAGTTAACAATGAGCAGTTCTTC.

This clone appeared a single time. The V and J genes are TRBV5-4 and TRBJ2-1; D is unresolved. V was cut by 4 bases and J by 6 bases, with 5 bases left in between. The germline gives CDR1 SGHNT, CDR2 YYREEE (reference sequence). The CDR3 sequence is 11 residues long. Here the CDR3 DNA reads TGTGCCAGCAGCCGGAGCAATGAGCAGTTCTTC. Translation gives CASSRSNEQFF.

This clone was recorded once. The rearrangement links TRBV7-6 to TRBJ2-1; TRBD1 matches 9 bases. Germline CDR1 SGHVS, CDR2 FNYEAQ. V shed 5 bases, J shed 1 base, and the junction held 3 bases outside the gene matches. This CDR3 is built from 15 residues. The CDR3 sequence is CASSGGTGSYNEQFF. Written as DNA, the CDR3 is TGTGCCAGCAGCGGGGGGACAGGGTCCTACAATGAGCAGTTCTTC.

The chain has TRBV4-1 and TRBJ1-4; D not resolved. The CDR3 consists of 13 residues. The germline V gene has CDR1 MGHRA and CDR2 YSYEKL. Trimming shortened V by 0 bases and J by 8 bases, and 7 bases separated the two germline ends. This CDR3 reads CASSQEAEEKLFF. For the CDR3, the DNA is TGCGCCAGCAGCCAAGAGGCAGAAGAAAAACTGTTTTTT.

This chain uses TRBV2 with TRBJ1-5; D not resolved. This CDR3 region has 14 residues. Trimming pared 1 base from V and 7 bases from J, leaving 11 bases between. Germline V gene lookup returns CDR1 SNHLY and CDR2 FYNNEI. In DNA form, the CDR3 reads TGTGCCAGCAGTGAAGGGATCGGCGGCCAGCCCCAGCATTTT. It specifies CASSEGIGGQPQHF. Filled out from reference TRBV2 and TRBJ1-5, the complete variable domain reads EPEVTQTPSHQVTQMGQEVILRCVPISNHLYFYWYRQILGQKVEFLVSFYNNEISEKSEIFDDQFSVERPDGSNFTLKIRSTKLEDSAMYFCASSEGIGGQPQHFGDGTRLSIL.

This clone was found once. The DNA of the CDR3 is TGTGCCAGCAGCTTAGTCCCCAAAAATTTCTACGAGCAGTACTTC. Protein sequence: CASSLVPKNFYEQYF. The rearrangement joins TRBV7-2 to TRBJ2-7, with D unclear. V was cut by 1 base and J by 3 bases, with 13 bases left in between. CDR3 length: 15 amino acids. The germline V gene encodes CDR1 SGHTA and CDR2 FQGNSA.

The rearrangement joins TRBV27 to TRBJ2-1; 10 bases line up with TRBD2. Germline trimming cut 4 bases from V and 14 bases from J; bases unmatched to any gene: 14. The length of the CDR3 is 15 residues. Germline V gene data show CDR1 as MNHEY and CDR2 as SMNVEV (reference sequence). The CDR3 is CASSSPSLAGGKEFF. In DNA form, the CDR3 reads TGTGCCAGCAGTTCCCCGTCGTTAGCGGGAGGTAAAGAGTTCTTC.

The V call is TRBV7-2, the J call TRBJ2-5; D not certain. V shed 0 bases and J shed 4 bases, with 12 bases lying between them. The CDR3 runs to 15 residues. CDR1 is SGHTA, CDR2 FQGNSA, per germline. CDR3 region: CASSLASAVPETQYF. CDR3 nucleotides: TGTGCCAGCAGCTTAGCGTCCGCGGTTCCAGAGACCCAGTACTTC.

V gene TRBV19 combines with J gene TRBJ1-5; maybe TRBD1 (6 bases). Trimming stripped 5 bases from V and 3 bases from J, with 11 bases between. The germline V gene encodes CDR1 LNHDA and CDR2 SQIVND (reference sequence). CDR3 length: 14 residues. This CDR3 is CASSPQGNNQPQHF. CDR3 nucleotides: TGTGCCAGTAGTCCTCAGGGGAACAATCAGCCCCAGCATTTT.

This sequence joins TRBV4-3 and TRBJ1-2; D is perhaps TRBD1 (5 bases). V was cut by 1 base and J by 7 bases, with 16 bases left in between. This CDR3 is 15 amino acids long. From germline, CDR1 is LGHNA and CDR2 YSLEER. The CDR3 DNA reads TGCGCCAGCAGCCAAGGGATCATAGGGGCCGGTGGCTACACCTTC. Residues: CASSQGIIGAGGYTF.

The rearrangement uses TRBV29-1 and TRBJ2-7, with 8 bases matching TRBD1. The CDR3 has 12 amino acids. Germline assignment: CDR1 SQVTM and CDR2 ANQGSEA. V was pared by 7 bases and J by 2 bases, with 4 bases of the junction left unmatched. CDR3 region: CSAQTGAYEQYF. The CDR3 DNA sequence: TGCAGCGCACAGACAGGGGCCTACGAGCAGTACTTC.

The genes are TRBV9 and TRBJ2-2; 11 positions match TRBD1. V lost 0 bases to trimming and J lost 4 bases; unmatched junction nucleotides: 8. Germline V gene lookup returns CDR1 SGDLS and CDR2 YYNGEE. There are 18 residues in the CDR3. The CDR3 spells CASSVDGQGASGTGELFF. CDR3 bases: TGTGCCAGCAGCGTAGATGGACAGGGGGCGTCTGGCACCGGGGAGCTGTTTTTT.

The CDR3 nucleotides are TGCGCCAGCAGCCGACAGGGTCGGACAGATACGCAGTATTTT. Amino acids: CASSRQGRTDTQYF. The chain is built from TRBV4-1 and TRBJ2-3; the match to TRBD1 covers 7 bases. Trimming took 4 bases from V and 3 from J; bases not matched to a gene: 4. CDR3 length equals 14 residues. The germline V gene has CDR1 MGHRA and CDR2 YSYEKL.